This passage covers 12 T cell receptor beta chains from one sample sequenced in a study of radiation and T cells in renal cell carcinoma (dated by TCRdb to 2019 to 2021). Explained via the paper, the time point label denotes: blood 2 weeks post-SBRT. The treatment or condition label, read with the paper, signifies: 15 Gy SBRT to primary tumor, nephrectomy 4 weeks later. The method behind the library was the immunoSEQ multiplex PCR assay. The table comes from immuneACCESS by way of TCRdb, which keeps in-frame sequences with V and J called. Part of the clones is missing from these tables; in studies checked, under half for an unresolved V gene and the rest for unknown reasons. The sample yields fewer than 150,000 clones; 88% were counted once. 5% to 6.5% of the sample is in the top ten clones. Sequencing used blood, obtained from a patient whose treatment included radiotherapy and nephrectomy. These receptors were collected from a woman between 65 and 79 years old with renal cell carcinoma.

The chain links TRBV20-1 to TRBJ1-6; D gene unclear. Germline CDR1 is DFQATT and CDR2 is SNEGSKA (reference sequence). Trimming shortened V by 6 bases and J by 7 bases, and 7 bases separated the two germline ends. The CDR3 extends over 11 amino acids. The CDR3 bases are TGCAGTGCGGCTAGGAATTCACCCCTCCACTTT. Translated, it gives CSAARNSPLHF.

J is TRBJ1-1 and V is TRBV5-1; the D gene is possibly TRBD1 (5 bases). CDR1 is SGHRS and CDR2 is YFSETQ in the germline V gene. The V end was cut by 0 bases, the J end by 5 bases, with 8 bases between. This CDR3 has 13 amino acids. The CDR3 coding sequence is TGCGCCAGCAGCTTGGGGGGGTGGACTGAAGCTTTCTTT. Its protein product is CASSLGGWTEAFF. Drawing the rest from reference TRBV5-1 and TRBJ1-1, the complete variable domain is KAGVTQTPRYLIKTRGQQVTLSCSPISGHRSVSWYQQTPGQGLQFLFEYFSETQRNKGNFPGRFSGRQFSNSRSEMNVSTLELGDSALYLCASSLGGWTEAFFGQGTRLTVV.

This chain links TRBV18 with TRBJ2-7; D not resolved. Germline loops: CDR1 KGHSH, CDR2 LQKENI. The length of the CDR3 is 14 residues. V shed 0 bases and J shed 0 bases, with 6 bases lying between them. The DNA for the CDR3 is TGTGCCAGCTCACCACCGGCAGCCTCCTACGAGCAGTACTTC. It specifies CASSPPAASYEQYF.

The chain recombines TRBV7-8 with TRBJ1-4; D gene ambiguous. The CDR3 is 14 residues long. Germline CDR1 SGHVS, CDR2 FQNEAQ. V was trimmed by 3 bases and J by 3 bases, leaving 8 bases between them. As DNA, the CDR3 is TGTGCCAGCAGCTTCGGGAGTTCTAATGAAAAACTGTTTTTT. The encoded protein is CASSFGSSNEKLFF.

The rearrangement joins TRBV6-6 to TRBJ1-1; 10 nucleotides agree with TRBD1. Trimming at V came to 5 bases and at J to 0 bases, leaving 3 bases not matched to a gene. The CDR3 loop spans 15 amino acids. Looked up from germline, CDR1 is MNHNY and CDR2 is SVGAGI (reference sequence). CDR3 amino acids: CASSTTGGVNTEAFF. CDR3 sequence (DNA): TGTGCCAGCAGTACGACAGGGGGCGTGAACACTGAAGCTTTCTTT.

This sequence joins TRBV15 and TRBJ2-1; 8 positions match TRBD1. Per the germline V gene, CDR1 is LNHNV and CDR2 is YYDKDF (reference sequence). This CDR3 spans 14 amino acids. V was clipped by 4 bases and J by 7 bases; unmatched bases: 6. CDR3 amino acids: CATSTDRGLNEQFF. The CDR3 region has the DNA TGTGCCACCAGCACAGACAGGGGTTTAAATGAGCAGTTCTTC.

V and J are TRBV2 and TRBJ1-1, with 9 bases matching TRBD1. V trimming: 5 bases; J trimming: 5 bases; junction bases outside the gene matches: 12. Germline V gives CDR1 SNHLY, CDR2 FYNNEI. This CDR3 region has 16 residues. CDR3 in amino acids: CASSSWTGVRETEAFF. The CDR3 DNA sequence: TGTGCCAGCAGTTCCTGGACAGGGGTAAGAGAGACTGAAGCTTTCTTT.

The V call is TRBV7-2, the J call TRBJ2-5, with D hard to call. The V end was cut by 5 bases, the J end by 1 base, with 8 bases between. Germline V lookup: CDR1 SGHTA, CDR2 FQGNSA. There are 13 residues in the CDR3. The CDR3 protein is CASSPPRQETQYF. In DNA form, the CDR3 reads TGTGCCAGCAGCCCTCCCCGCCAAGAGACCCAGTACTTC.

The J gene is TRBJ1-2, the V gene TRBV4-3; no clear D. The CDR3 extends over 15 amino acids. V gave up 0 bases and J gave up 2 bases, with 10 bases separating them. Germline CDR1 and CDR2: LGHNA and YSLEER. The CDR3 protein is CASSQEAGTNYGYTF. Here the CDR3 DNA reads TGCGCCAGCAGCCAAGAGGCCGGAACAAACTATGGCTACACCTTC.

The chain carries TRBV7-3 and TRBJ2-5; 15 nucleotides align to TRBD2. The germline gives CDR1 SGHTA, CDR2 FQGTGA. V was pared by 5 bases and J by 5 bases, with 12 bases of the junction left unmatched. The CDR3 loop spans 18 amino acids. The CDR3 protein is CASSLGTSGGSPSETQYF. The CDR3 DNA is TGTGCCAGCAGCCTCGGGACTAGCGGGGGGTCCCCCTCTGAGACCCAGTACTTC.

The gene calls are TRBV6-1 and TRBJ1-5; D may be TRBD1 (6 bases). The CDR3 loop spans 11 amino acids. Trimming stripped 6 bases from V and 11 bases from J, with 11 bases between. Germline V gene data show CDR1 as MNHNS and CDR2 as SASEGT. As DNA, the CDR3 is TGTGCCAGCAGCCGAACAGGGACCCAGCATTTT. Protein sequence: CASSRTGTQHF.

J is TRBJ2-1 and V is TRBV7-9; 7 bases agree with TRBD2. The CDR3 loop spans 18 amino acids. With V trimmed by 5 bases and J by 3 bases, 16 bases remained unmatched. From germline, CDR1 is SEHNR and CDR2 FQNEAQ (reference sequence). The CDR3 is CASSQPSGITNNYNEQFF. In nucleotides, the CDR3 is TGTGCCAGCAGCCAACCTAGCGGCATCACAAATAACTACAATGAGCAGTTCTTC. Looking up the rest from reference TRBV7-9 and TRBJ2-1 gives the full variable domain: DTGVSQNPRHKITKRGQNVTFRCDPISEHNRLYWYRQTLGQGPEFLTYFQNEAQLEKSRLLSDRFSAERPKGSFSTLEIQRTEQGDSAMYLCASSQPSGITNNYNEQFFGPGTRLTVL.